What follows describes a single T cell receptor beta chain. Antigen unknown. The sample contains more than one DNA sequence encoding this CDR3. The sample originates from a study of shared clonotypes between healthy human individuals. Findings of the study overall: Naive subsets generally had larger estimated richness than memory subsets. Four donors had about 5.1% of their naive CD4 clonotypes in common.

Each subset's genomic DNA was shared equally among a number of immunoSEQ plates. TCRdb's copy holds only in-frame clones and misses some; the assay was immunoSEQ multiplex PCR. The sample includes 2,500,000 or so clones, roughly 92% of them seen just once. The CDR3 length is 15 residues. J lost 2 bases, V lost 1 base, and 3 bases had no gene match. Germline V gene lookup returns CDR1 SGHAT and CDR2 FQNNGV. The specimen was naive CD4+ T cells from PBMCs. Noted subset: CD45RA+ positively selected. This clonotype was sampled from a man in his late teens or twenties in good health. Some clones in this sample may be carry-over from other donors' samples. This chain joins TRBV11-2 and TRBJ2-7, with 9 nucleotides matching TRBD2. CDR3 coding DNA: TGTGCCAGCAGCTTAGGGGCGGGAGGGCCCTACGAGCAGTACTTC. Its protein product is CASSLGAGGPYEQYF.